These 17 T cell receptor beta chains originate from one sample sequenced in a study of beta chain features in type 1 diabetes. Study observations and caveats: All four CD4+ subsets from Type 1 diabetes patients carried moderately but significantly shorter TCRB CDR3s.

TCRB transcripts that were expressed got sequenced, as all of the isolated RNA had been reverse transcribed. TCRdb keeps only in-frame clones here, not all; method: immunoSEQ multiplex PCR. The data hold a few hundred thousand clones, with around 15% observed a single time. These receptors lack a known antigen. The sequenced material came from naive CD4+ T cells from blood. The receptors stem from a man in his thirties or forties with type 1 diabetes.

This clone was detected only a few times. V gene TRBV9 combines with J gene TRBJ2-3; unclear D gene. CDR1 and CDR2 from the germline V gene are SGDLS and YYNGEE. Trimming stripped 0 bases from V and 5 bases from J, with 7 bases between. CDR3 length: 13 amino acids. CDR3 in amino acids: CASSVGSRDTQYF. The CDR3 nucleotides read TGTGCCAGCAGCGTAGGCTCCAGAGATACGCAGTATTTT.

V is TRBV29-1 and J is TRBJ2-3, with TRBD2 as a possible D gene (7 bases). CDR3 length: 13 residues. V lost 5 bases and J 5 bases, leaving 14 bases between the germline ends. Germline CDR1 SQVTM, CDR2 ANQGSEA. The CDR3, as DNA: TGCAGCGTTTGGCGGGGGCTAGGAGATACGCAGTATTTT. Protein sequence: CSVWRGLGDTQYF.

The V gene is TRBV9, the J gene TRBJ1-2; D gene uncertain. Trimming pared 0 bases from V and 3 bases from J, leaving 9 bases between. This CDR3 has 14 amino acids. The germline V gene encodes CDR1 SGDLS and CDR2 YYNGEE. CDR3: CASSVARRDYGYTF. The CDR3 region has the DNA TGTGCCAGCAGCGTAGCAAGGCGGGACTATGGCTACACCTTC.

In DNA form, the CDR3 reads TGTGCCAGCAGCTCTCGACGCACGACCCCGACTCAGTACTTC. Protein sequence: CASSSRRTTPTQYF. The chain is built from TRBV5-6 and TRBJ2-4; no clear D gene. Trimming took off 3 bases at V and 12 bases at J, with 19 bases between the two ends. Per germline, CDR1 SGHDT and CDR2 YYEEEE. The CDR3 totals 14 residues.

The chain's CDR3 is CASSPREAWDYHTDTQYF. The CDR3 bases are TGTGCCAGCAGCCCCCGGGAGGCTTGGGACTACCACACAGATACGCAGTATTTT. The V and J genes are TRBV4-2 and TRBJ2-3; 7 positions match TRBD2. Germline V gene data show CDR1 as LGHNA and CDR2 as YNFKEQ. The CDR3 runs to 18 residues. J was trimmed by 2 bases and V by 4 bases; bases with no gene match: 15.

The table lists this clone with a few counts. The chain employs TRBV5-1 and TRBJ2-7; TRBD2 aligns across 7 bases. Germline V gene sequence: CDR1 SGHRS, CDR2 YFSETQ. The trim removed 4 bases at V and 3 bases at J, leaving 13 bases unmatched. The CDR3 length is 16 residues. CDR3 DNA sequence: TGCGCCAGCAGCCGTCAAGGATCGGGAGGCAACTACGAGCAGTACTTC. The encoded protein is CASSRQGSGGNYEQYF.

The chain combines TRBV30 with TRBJ2-7; unclear D gene. CDR1 is GTSNPN, CDR2 SVGIG, per germline (reference sequence). This CDR3 region has 15 residues. Trimming cost V 0 bases and J 6 bases, with 18 bases left between them. This CDR3 is CAWSVLGGTPGEQYF. The CDR3 DNA follows: TGTGCCTGGAGTGTACTTGGCGGTACTCCCGGCGAGCAGTACTTC.

This clone was observed a few times. The V gene is TRBV28, the J gene TRBJ2-7, with D perhaps assigned TRBD1 or TRBD2 (5 bases each). This CDR3 spans 15 amino acids. V lost 2 bases and J 5 bases, leaving 16 bases between the germline ends. Germline loops: CDR1 MDHEN, CDR2 SYDVKM. CDR3 sequence (DNA): TGTGCCAGCAGTTTACCAGGGACCGCCTTGGACGAGCAGTACTTC. Translation gives CASSLPGTALDEQYF.

Only a few counts were recorded for this clone. The chain combines TRBV9 with TRBJ2-5; D perhaps matches TRBD1 (5 bases). CDR1 is SGDLS and CDR2 is YYNGEE in the germline V gene. The CDR3 spans 14 residues. Trimming left V 0 bases short and J 2 bases short, with 8 bases between. For the CDR3, the DNA is TGTGCCAGCAGCGTAGCTCCAGGGCAAGAGACCCAGTACTTC. Translation gives CASSVAPGQETQYF.

The V gene is TRBV9, the J gene TRBJ2-1, with 7 bases aligning to TRBD1. J lost 0 bases, V lost 0 bases, and 3 bases had no gene match. In germline, CDR1 is SGDLS, CDR2 YYNGEE. This CDR3 has 16 amino acids. In DNA, the CDR3 is TGTGCCAGCAGCGTAGTTGGGACAGCCTCCTACAATGAGCAGTTCTTC. This sequence encodes CASSVVGTASYNEQFF.

The CDR3 here is CASSEDSGNQPQHF. Written as DNA, the CDR3 is TGTGCCAGCAGTGAAGACAGCGGGAATCAGCCCCAGCATTTT. The rearrangement links TRBV2 to TRBJ1-5; no clear D gene. The V gene lost 1 base and the J gene lost 4 bases, with 8 bases spanning the gap. This CDR3 has 14 residues. The germline gives CDR1 SNHLY, CDR2 FYNNEI.

The gene calls are TRBV7-2 and TRBJ1-1, with a weak D call TRBD1 (6 bases). The CDR3 runs to 13 residues. Trimming removed 5 bases at V and 6 bases at J, with 13 bases between. CDR1 is SGHTA and CDR2 is FQGNSA in the germline V gene. For the CDR3, the DNA is TGTGCCAGCAGCCGAGGGGGGCTTGCTGAAGCTTTCTTT. This gives the protein CASSRGGLAEAFF.

This clone was picked up a small number of times. The rearrangement links TRBV19 to TRBJ2-1; 7 nucleotides line up with TRBD2. This CDR3 is 17 amino acids long. Trimming took 1 base from V and 0 from J; bases not matched to a gene: 6. Germline V gene data show CDR1 as LNHDA and CDR2 as SQIVND (reference sequence). The CDR3 here is CASSIGGTIGSYNEQFF. The CDR3 bases are TGTGCCAGTAGTATAGGCGGGACTATTGGCTCCTACAATGAGCAGTTCTTC.

V gene TRBV5-1 combines with J gene TRBJ2-7, with no clear D. Looked up from germline, CDR1 is SGHRS and CDR2 is YFSETQ. Deletions cut 4 bases from V and 3 bases from J, with 8 bases between. This CDR3 has 12 amino acids. For the CDR3, the DNA is TGCGCCAGCAGCCCTCAGAGCTACGAGCAGTACTTC. Its protein is CASSPQSYEQYF.

The chain is built from TRBV14 and TRBJ2-3, with D unclear. This CDR3 contains 11 residues. From germline, CDR1 is SGHDN and CDR2 FVKESK. Trimming removed 5 bases at V and 3 bases at J, with 3 bases between. The CDR3 DNA sequence: TGTGCCAGCAGCTCAACAGATACGCAGTATTTT. Protein: CASSSTDTQYF.

This clone has more than one count but fewer than ten. This chain connects TRBV29-1 to TRBJ2-3, with D maybe TRBD1 (6 bases). V lost 1 base and J 3 bases, leaving 11 bases between the germline ends. The CDR3 is 14 residues long. Germline lookup yields CDR1 SQVTM and CDR2 ANQGSEA. The CDR3 loop reads CSVEGATGTDTQYF. The CDR3, as DNA: TGCAGCGTTGAAGGTGCCACAGGGACAGATACGCAGTATTTT.

This clone appeared a few times. The chain is built from TRBV19 and TRBJ1-1; D not certain. Looked up from germline, CDR1 is LNHDA and CDR2 is SQIVND (reference sequence). CDR3 length: 11 residues. Trimming took 3 bases from V and 7 from J, leaving 6 bases between them. In DNA form, the CDR3 reads TGTGCCAGTAGTATTACTGGTGAAGCTTTCTTT. This translates into CASSITGEAFF.